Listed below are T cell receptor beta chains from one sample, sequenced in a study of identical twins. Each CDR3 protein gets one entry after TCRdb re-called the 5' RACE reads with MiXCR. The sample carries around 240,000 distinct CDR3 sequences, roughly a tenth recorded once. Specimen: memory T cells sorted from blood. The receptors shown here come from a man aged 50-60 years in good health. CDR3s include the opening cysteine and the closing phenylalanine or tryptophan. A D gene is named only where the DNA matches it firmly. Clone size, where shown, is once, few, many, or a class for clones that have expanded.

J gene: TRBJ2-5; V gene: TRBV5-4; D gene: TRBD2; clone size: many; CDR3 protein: CASSSGTSGRRSQETQYF; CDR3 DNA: TGTGCCAGCAGCTCCGGTACTAGCGGGAGGCGTTCCCAAGAGACCCAGTACTTC
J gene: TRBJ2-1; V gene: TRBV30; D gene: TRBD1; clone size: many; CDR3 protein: CAWRRDRGLNEQFF; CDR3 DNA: TGTGCCTGGAGAAGGGACAGGGGGCTTAATGAGCAGTTCTTC
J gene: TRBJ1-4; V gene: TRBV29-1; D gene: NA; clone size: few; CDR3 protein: CSVGEGISEKLFF; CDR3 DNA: TGCAGCGTTGGGGAGGGGATTTCTGAAAAACTGTTTTTT
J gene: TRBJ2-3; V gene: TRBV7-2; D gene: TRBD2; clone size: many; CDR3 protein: CASSVGLATDTQYF; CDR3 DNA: TGTGCCAGCAGCGTCGGACTAGCCACAGATACGCAGTATTTT
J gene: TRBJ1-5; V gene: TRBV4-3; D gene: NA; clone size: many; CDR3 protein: CASSQNRGAGQPQHF; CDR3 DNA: TGCGCCAGCAGCCAAAATCGGGGGGCGGGTCAGCCCCAGCATTTT
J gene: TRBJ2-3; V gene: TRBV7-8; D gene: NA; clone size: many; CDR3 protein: CASSLGGESDTQYF; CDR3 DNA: TGTGCCAGCAGCTTAGGGGGCGAATCAGATACGCAGTATTTT
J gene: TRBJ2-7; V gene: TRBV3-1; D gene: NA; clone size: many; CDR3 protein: CASSEIVGNEQYF; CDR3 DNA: TGTGCCAGCAGCGAAATAGTGGGGAACGAGCAGTACTTC
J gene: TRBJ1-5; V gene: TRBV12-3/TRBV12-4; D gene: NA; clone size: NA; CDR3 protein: CASSYDIYQPQHF; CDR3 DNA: TGTGCCAGCAGTTATGACATATATCAGCCCCAGCATTTT
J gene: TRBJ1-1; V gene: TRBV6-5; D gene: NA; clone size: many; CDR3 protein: CASSYTADNTEAFF; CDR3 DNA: TGTGCCAGCAGTTACACGGCAGATAACACTGAAGCTTTCTTT
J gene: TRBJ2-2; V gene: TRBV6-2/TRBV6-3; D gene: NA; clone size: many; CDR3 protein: CASSRTLTGELFF; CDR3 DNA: TGTGCCAGCAGCCGAACACTCACCGGGGAGCTGTTTTTT
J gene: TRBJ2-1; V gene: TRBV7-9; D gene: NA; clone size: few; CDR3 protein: CASSRDMYEQFF; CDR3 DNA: TGTGCCAGCAGCCGGGACATGTATGAGCAGTTCTTC
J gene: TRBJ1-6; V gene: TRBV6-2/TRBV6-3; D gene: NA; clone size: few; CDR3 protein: CASSYSGGGSPLHF; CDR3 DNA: TGTGCCAGCAGTTACTCCGGGGGAGGCTCACCCCTCCACTTT
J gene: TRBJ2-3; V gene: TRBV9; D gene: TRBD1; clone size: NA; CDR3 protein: CARSATGSTDTQYF; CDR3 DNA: TGTGCCAGAAGCGCGACAGGGAGCACAGATACGCAGTATTTT
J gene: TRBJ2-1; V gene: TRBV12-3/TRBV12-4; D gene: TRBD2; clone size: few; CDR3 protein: CASSLLGHSGGVNEQFF; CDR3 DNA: TGTGCCAGCAGTTTATTAGGCCATAGCGGGGGCGTCAATGAGCAGTTCTTC
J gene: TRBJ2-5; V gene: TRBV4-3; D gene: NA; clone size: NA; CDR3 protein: CASSQDRGGGGRETQYF; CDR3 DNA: TGCGCCAGCAGCCAAGATCGAGGAGGGGGCGGGAGGGAGACCCAGTACTTC
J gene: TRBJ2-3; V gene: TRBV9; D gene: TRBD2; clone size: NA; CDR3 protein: CASSVSTSGRGTDTQYF; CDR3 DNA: TGTGCCAGCAGCGTGTCGACTAGCGGGAGAGGCACAGATACGCAGTATTTT
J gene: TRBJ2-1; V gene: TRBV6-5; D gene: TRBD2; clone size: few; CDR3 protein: CASSYSLAGENNEQFF; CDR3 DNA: TGTGCCAGCAGTTACTCGTTAGCGGGGGAAAACAATGAGCAGTTCTTC
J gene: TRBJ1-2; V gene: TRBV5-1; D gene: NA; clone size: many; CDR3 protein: CASSLANRVNYGYTF; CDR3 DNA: TGCGCCAGCAGCTTAGCAAACAGGGTAAACTATGGCTACACCTTC
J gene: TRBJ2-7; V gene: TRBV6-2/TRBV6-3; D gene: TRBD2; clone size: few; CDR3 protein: CASTKTSGYYEQYF; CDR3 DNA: TGTGCCAGCACCAAAACTAGCGGATACTACGAGCAGTACTTC
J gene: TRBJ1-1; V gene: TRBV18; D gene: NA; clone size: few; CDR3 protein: CASSAAGQNTEAFF; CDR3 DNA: TGTGCCAGCTCGGCTGCGGGGCAGAACACTGAAGCTTTCTTT
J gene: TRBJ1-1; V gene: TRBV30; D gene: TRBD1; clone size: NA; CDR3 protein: CAWSATRGTENTEAFF; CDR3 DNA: TGTGCCTGGAGTGCCACGCGCGGGACAGAGAACACTGAAGCTTTCTTT
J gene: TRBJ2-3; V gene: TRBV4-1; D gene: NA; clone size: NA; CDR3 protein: CASSQEVAVSTDTQYF; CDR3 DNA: TGCGCCAGCAGCCAAGAAGTAGCGGTAAGCACAGATACGCAGTATTTT
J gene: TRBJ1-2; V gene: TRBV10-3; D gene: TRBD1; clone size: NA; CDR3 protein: CAISEWTGGDYGYTF; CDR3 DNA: TGTGCCATCAGTGAGTGGACAGGGGGCGACTATGGCTACACCTTC
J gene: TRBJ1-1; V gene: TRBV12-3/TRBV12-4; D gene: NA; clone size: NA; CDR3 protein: CASSPRYGGRHTEAFF; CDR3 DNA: TGTGCCAGCAGTCCCAGGTATGGGGGGCGGCACACTGAAGCTTTCTTT
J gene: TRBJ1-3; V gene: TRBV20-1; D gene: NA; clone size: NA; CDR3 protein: CSARDGHSSGNTIYF; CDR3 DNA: TGCAGTGCTAGAGATGGCCATAGCTCTGGAAACACCATATATTTT
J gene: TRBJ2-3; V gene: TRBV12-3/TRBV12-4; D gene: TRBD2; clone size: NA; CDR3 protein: CAIKGGTSGAHTQYF; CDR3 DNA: TGTGCCATTAAAGGGGGGACTAGCGGTGCACATACGCAGTATTTT
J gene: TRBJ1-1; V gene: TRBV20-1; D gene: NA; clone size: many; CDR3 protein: CSALRGANTEAFF; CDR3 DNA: TGCAGTGCCCTCAGAGGGGCGAACACTGAAGCTTTCTTT
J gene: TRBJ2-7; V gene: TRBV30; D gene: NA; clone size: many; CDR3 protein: CAWNTLAAYEQYF; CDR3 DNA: TGTGCCTGGAACACCCTAGCTGCCTACGAGCAGTACTTC
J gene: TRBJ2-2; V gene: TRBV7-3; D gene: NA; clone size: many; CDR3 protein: CASSLSTGELFF; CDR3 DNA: TGTGCCAGCAGCTTATCCACCGGGGAGCTGTTTTTT
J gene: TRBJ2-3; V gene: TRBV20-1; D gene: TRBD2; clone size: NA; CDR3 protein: CSAPREGRTDTQYF; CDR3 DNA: TGCAGTGCTCCTCGGGAGGGCAGGACAGATACGCAGTATTTT
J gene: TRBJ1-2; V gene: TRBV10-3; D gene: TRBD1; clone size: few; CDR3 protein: CAISESTGAAYGYTF; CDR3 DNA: TGTGCCATCAGTGAGTCAACAGGGGCTGCCTATGGCTACACCTTC
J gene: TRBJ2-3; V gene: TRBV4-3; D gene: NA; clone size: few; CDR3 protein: CASSQDFRSDTQYF; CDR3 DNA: TGCGCCAGCAGCCAAGATTTTCGCTCAGATACGCAGTATTTT
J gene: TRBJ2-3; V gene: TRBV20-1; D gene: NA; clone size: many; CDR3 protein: CSARGGYESTDTQYF; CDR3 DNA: TGCAGTGCTAGAGGCGGGTACGAGAGCACAGATACGCAGTATTTT
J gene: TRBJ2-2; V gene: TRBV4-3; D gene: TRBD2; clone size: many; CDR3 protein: CASSQSSGRLYGELFF; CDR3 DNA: TGCGCCAGCAGCCAATCTAGCGGGAGATTGTACGGGGAGCTGTTTTTT
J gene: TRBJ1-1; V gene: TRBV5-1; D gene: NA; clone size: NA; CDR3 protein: CASSWEWGGRTEAFF; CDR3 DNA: TGCGCCAGCAGCTGGGAATGGGGGGGTCGAACTGAAGCTTTCTTT
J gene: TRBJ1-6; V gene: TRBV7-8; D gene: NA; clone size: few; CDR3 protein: CASSYGPGLSPLHF; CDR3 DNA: TGTGCCAGCAGCTACGGGCCAGGGTTGTCACCCCTCCACTTT
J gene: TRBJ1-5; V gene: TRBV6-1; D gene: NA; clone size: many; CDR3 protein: CASSEVENQPQHF; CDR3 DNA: TGTGCCAGCAGTGAAGTGGAGAATCAGCCCCAGCATTTT
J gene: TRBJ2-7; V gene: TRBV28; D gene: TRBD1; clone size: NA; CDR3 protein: CASSLPAKTGTYEQYF; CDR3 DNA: TGTGCCAGCAGTTTACCCGCAAAGACAGGGACCTACGAGCAGTACTTC
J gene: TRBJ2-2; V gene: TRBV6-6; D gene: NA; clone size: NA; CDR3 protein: CASSSISSGELFF; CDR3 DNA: TGTGCCAGCAGCTCCATTTCGTCCGGGGAGCTGTTTTTT
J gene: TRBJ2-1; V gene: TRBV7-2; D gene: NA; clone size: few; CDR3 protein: CASSISPTEPYNEQFF; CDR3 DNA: TGTGCCAGCAGCATAAGTCCGACAGAACCGTACAATGAGCAGTTCTTC
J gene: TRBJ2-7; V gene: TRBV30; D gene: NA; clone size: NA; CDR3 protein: CAWRGRLGPYEQYF; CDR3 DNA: TGTGCCTGGAGGGGACGACTGGGGCCCTACGAGCAGTACTTC
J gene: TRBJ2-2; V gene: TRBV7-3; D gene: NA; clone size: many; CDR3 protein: CASSLNRNTGELFF; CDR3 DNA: TGTGCCAGCAGCTTAAACAGAAACACCGGGGAGCTGTTTTTT
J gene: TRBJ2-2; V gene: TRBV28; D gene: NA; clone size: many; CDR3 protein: CASSPRQNRNTGELFF; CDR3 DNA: TGTGCCAGCAGTCCCCGGCAGAACAGGAACACCGGGGAGCTGTTTTTT
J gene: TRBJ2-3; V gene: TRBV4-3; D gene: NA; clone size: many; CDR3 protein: CASSHSPGADTQYF; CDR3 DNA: TGCGCCAGCAGCCATTCCCCGGGGGCAGATACGCAGTATTTT
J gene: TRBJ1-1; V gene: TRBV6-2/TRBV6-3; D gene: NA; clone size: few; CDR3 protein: CASSPHSGDAEAFF; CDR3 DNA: TGTGCCAGCAGTCCACACTCGGGGGATGCTGAAGCTTTCTTT
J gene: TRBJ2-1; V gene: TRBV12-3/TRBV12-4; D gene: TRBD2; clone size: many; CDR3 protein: CASSLAGPYNEQFF; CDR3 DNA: TGTGCCAGCTCACTAGCGGGACCATACAATGAGCAGTTCTTC
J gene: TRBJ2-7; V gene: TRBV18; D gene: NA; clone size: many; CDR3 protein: CASSPDYEQYF; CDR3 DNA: TGTGCCAGCTCACCTGACTACGAGCAGTACTTC
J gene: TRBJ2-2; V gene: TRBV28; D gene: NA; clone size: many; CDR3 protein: CASSLRPRGTGELFF; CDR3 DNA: TGTGCCAGCAGTTTGAGACCCCGTGGCACCGGGGAGCTGTTTTTT
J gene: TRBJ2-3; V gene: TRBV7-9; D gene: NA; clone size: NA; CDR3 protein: CASAEDTQYF; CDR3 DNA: TGTGCCAGTGCCGAAGATACGCAGTATTTT